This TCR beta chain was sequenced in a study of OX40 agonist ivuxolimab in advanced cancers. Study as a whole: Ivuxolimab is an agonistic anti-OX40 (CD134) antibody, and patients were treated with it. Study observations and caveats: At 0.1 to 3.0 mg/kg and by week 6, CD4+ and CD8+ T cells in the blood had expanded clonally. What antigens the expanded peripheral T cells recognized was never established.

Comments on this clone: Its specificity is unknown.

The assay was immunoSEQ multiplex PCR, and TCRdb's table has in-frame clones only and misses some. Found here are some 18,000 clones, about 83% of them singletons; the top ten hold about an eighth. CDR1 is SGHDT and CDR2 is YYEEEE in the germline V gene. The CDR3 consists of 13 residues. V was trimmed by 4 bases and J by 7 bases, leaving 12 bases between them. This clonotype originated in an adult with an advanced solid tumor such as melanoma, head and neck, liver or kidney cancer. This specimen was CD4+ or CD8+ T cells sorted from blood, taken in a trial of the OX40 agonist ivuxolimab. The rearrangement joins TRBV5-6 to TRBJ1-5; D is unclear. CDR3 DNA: TGTGCCAGCAGCGTCGGTAACAGACAGCCCCAGCATTTT. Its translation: CASSVGNRQPQHF.